This T cell receptor beta chain is from a study of CD8 T cells in Susac syndrome. The T cells that were sequenced for TCR beta were CD8+ and CD4+ cells from blood. In contrast to the negatively isolated CD8+ and CD4+ T cells, TEMRA cells were FACS-enriched. Germline CDR1 is DFQATT and CDR2 is SNEGSKA (reference sequence). The CDR3 consists of 13 residues. V was pared by 0 bases and J by 6 bases, with 8 bases between. RNA in amounts of roughly 0.5 to 1 ug was reverse transcribed with random hexamers. By means of immunoSEQ multiplex PCR, TCR beta CDR3 spanning 54 Vbeta and 13 Jbeta underwent amplification. In TCRdb, the immunoSEQ multiplex PCR reads were re-called with MiXCR into one record per CDR3 protein. The data show approximately 180,000 distinct CDR3 sequences, with 90% to 96% seen just once and around 0.093% held by the top ten.

This receptor was identified in a human donor with multiple sclerosis. The sample taken for sequencing was CD4+ T cells from PBMCs. The V and J genes are TRBV20-1 and TRBJ1-4; TRBD1 is a possible D gene (6 bases). CDR3 in amino acids: CSAREGGDEKLFF. The CDR3 DNA reads as TGCAGTGCTAGAGAAGGGGGGGATGAAAAACTGTTTTTT.